The sequence of this T cell receptor beta chain was determined in a study of control samples from healthy donors and cancer patients. TCRdb's table, derived via immunoSEQ multiplex PCR, lists solely in-frame clones and lacks some. The sample shows around 58,000 clones, over 75% of them seen only once. The length of the CDR3 is 16 residues. Trimming took 3 bases from V and 7 from J, leaving 16 bases between them. CDR1 and CDR2 from the germline V gene are SEHNR and FQNEAQ (reference sequence). This TCR was recovered from a man aged 50 to 59 in good health. Sequences were obtained from blood. The chain has TRBV7-9 and TRBJ1-6; tentative D call: TRBD1 (5 bases). The CDR3: CASSFDPGPLNSPLHF. The CDR3, as DNA: TGTGCCAGCAGCTTTGATCCGGGACCTCTAAATTCACCCCTCCACTTT.